The 25 T cell receptor beta chains listed next were all sequenced from one sample in a study of neurological immune-mediated disorders. TCRdb reanalysed the 5' RACE reads using MiXCR and keeps one entry per CDR3 protein. The sample has about 65,000 distinct CDR3 sequences, about 4% seen once. Sequencing input: PBMCs. These receptors were collected from a man aged 45-65 years with multiple sclerosis.

This clonotype came up many times. The chain is built from TRBV29-1 and TRBJ2-7; TRBD2 matches at 13 bases. This CDR3 has 13 amino acids. V trimming: 7 bases; J trimming: 6 bases; junction bases outside the gene matches: 6. Germline CDR1 SQVTM, CDR2 ANQGSEA. DNA for the CDR3: TGCAGCGGAAAAGGGACTAGCGGGGCCGAGCAGTACTTC. Translation gives CSGKGTSGAEQYF.

The rearrangement joins TRBV10-3 to TRBJ1-1; D is uncertain. Germline V CDR1 and CDR2: ENHRY, SYGVKD. The CDR3 runs to 13 residues. V dropped 9 bases and J dropped 6 bases, with 17 bases sitting between them. In DNA, the CDR3 is TGTGCCATAGCTGAGGGAAATGAAGCTGAAGCTTTCTTT. Its protein product is CAIAEGNEAEAFF.

The sample holds many counts of this clonotype. The rearrangement uses TRBV4-3 and TRBJ1-1; no reliable D call. Trimming took 1 base from V and 3 from J, leaving 15 bases between them. Per the germline V gene, CDR1 is LGHNA and CDR2 is YSLEER. The CDR3 length is 16 residues. CDR3 protein: CASSQVIWAKDTEAFF. CDR3 DNA: TGCGCCAGCAGCCAAGTAATCTGGGCGAAGGACACTGAAGCTTTCTTT.

The table lists this clonotype with a few counts. The chain links TRBV19 to TRBJ1-2; a weak D match, TRBD1 (5 bases). The CDR3 runs to 15 residues. V dropped 7 bases and J dropped 1 base, with 16 bases sitting between them. Germline V lookup: CDR1 LNHDA, CDR2 SQIVND (reference sequence). The CDR3 here is CASTIGRDFNYGYTF. In DNA form, the CDR3 reads TGTGCCAGTACCATCGGACGGGACTTTAACTATGGCTACACCTTC.

This clonotype was detected ten times or more. The rearrangement links TRBV4-1 to TRBJ1-2; maybe TRBD1 (5 bases). Germline values: CDR1 MGHRA, CDR2 YSYEKL. The V end lost 0 bases, the J end lost 0 bases, and 11 bases lay between the germline ends. This CDR3 spans 16 amino acids. The CDR3 here is CASSQEGPYTNYGYTF. CDR3 DNA sequence: TGCGCCAGCAGCCAAGAGGGGCCGTATACTAACTATGGCTACACCTTC.

In this sample, this clonotype turned up many times. The chain recombines TRBV20-1 with TRBJ1-5; the match to TRBD1 covers 9 bases. Germline-derived CDR1 and CDR2 are DFQATT and SNEGSKA (reference sequence). V trimming: 6 bases; J trimming: 2 bases; junction bases outside the gene matches: 8. This CDR3 spans 15 amino acids. Here the CDR3 DNA reads TGCAGTGCCAAAAACAGGGGGCTGGGCAATCAGCCCCAGCATTTT. The encoded protein is CSAKNRGLGNQPQHF.

This clonotype was counted at least ten times. The chain is built from TRBV21-1 and TRBJ1-1; no check of the table's D call, TRBD1, against the DNA was made. TRBV21-1 is deemed a pseudogene. The CDR3 has 13 amino acids. CDR3 in amino acids: CANPRGRSTEAFF. The CDR3 DNA reads TGTGCTAACCCCAGGGGCAGGAGCACTGAAGCTTTCTTT.

This clonotype was observed at least ten times. This sequence joins TRBV5-1 and TRBJ2-1; possible D gene TRBD2, 6 bases. This CDR3 has 15 amino acids. The germline CDR1 and CDR2 sequences are SGHRS and YFSETQ. Trimming pared 3 bases from V and 8 bases from J, leaving 18 bases between. The CDR3 region is CASSYLGGVLDEQFF. CDR3 DNA: TGCGCCAGCAGCTATCTCGGGGGTGTGCTCGATGAGCAGTTCTTC.

V gene TRBV5-5 combines with J gene TRBJ2-5; tentative D call: TRBD1 (5 bases). Per the germline V gene, CDR1 is SGHKS and CDR2 is YYEKEE (reference sequence). The CDR3 sequence is 15 residues long. V gave up 0 bases and J gave up 1 base, with 10 bases separating them. The CDR3 DNA is TGTGCCAGCAGCTTGGCAGGCAGGGTCCAAGAGACCCAGTACTTC. Amino acid sequence: CASSLAGRVQETQYF.

This clonotype was counted many times. V and J are TRBV7-9 and TRBJ2-7, with D unclear. Germline CDR1 reads SEHNR; CDR2 reads FQNEAQ (reference sequence). This CDR3 region has 12 residues. Trimming removed 3 bases at V and 3 bases at J, with 6 bases between. The CDR3 nucleotides are TGTGCCAGCAGCTTTGAGGTCTACGAGCAGTACTTC. Encoded protein: CASSFEVYEQYF.

This clonotype was recorded many times. CDR3 bases: TGTGCCAGTAGTATAGATCGGGGGACTGAAGCTTTCTTT. It translates to CASSIDRGTEAFF. The chain carries TRBV19 and TRBJ1-1, with D possibly being TRBD1 (5 bases). The CDR3 loop spans 13 amino acids. CDR1 is LNHDA and CDR2 is SQIVND in the germline V gene (reference sequence). V was shortened by 0 bases and J by 5 bases, with 7 bases between the two germline ends.

This clonotype was recorded at least ten times. The V gene is TRBV20-1, the J gene TRBJ1-6; D is undetermined. The CDR3 has 14 residues. Looked up from germline, CDR1 is DFQATT and CDR2 is SNEGSKA (reference sequence). V was trimmed by 4 bases and J by 4 bases, leaving 11 bases between them. CDR3 sequence: CSANMVDYNSPLHF. CDR3 bases: TGCAGTGCTAATATGGTAGATTATAATTCACCCCTCCACTTT.

This clonotype was counted ten times or more. The chain employs TRBV6-2 or TRBV6-3 and TRBJ2-5; possibly TRBD1 for D (6 bases). CDR1 is MNHEY and CDR2 is SVGEGT in the germline V gene. The germline V and J ends were trimmed by 4 bases and 0 bases, with 21 bases remaining between them. This CDR3 contains 18 residues. CDR3 region: CASSFAAAGVKYQETQYF. CDR3 DNA: TGTGCCAGCAGTTTCGCCGCGGCAGGGGTAAAGTACCAAGAGACCCAGTACTTC.

This clonotype was seen repeatedly, ten times or more. The CDR3 DNA sequence: TGCAGTGCTAGTAAAGCTCTGGGACAGTATTTT. This codes for CSASKALGQYF. The gene calls are TRBV20-1 and TRBJ2-3; no definite D call. Trimming left V 3 bases short and J 12 bases short, with 13 bases between. The CDR3 length is 11 residues. CDR1 DFQATT and CDR2 SNEGSKA come from the germline V gene (reference sequence).

This clonotype was seen repeatedly, ten times or more. This CDR3 reads CASSTELGTTDTQYF. CDR3 DNA: TGTGCCAGCAGCACGGAGTTGGGGACCACAGATACGCAGTATTTT. The chain combines TRBV9 with TRBJ2-3; D is tentatively TRBD1 or TRBD2 (5 bases each). The germline CDR1 and CDR2 sequences are SGDLS and YYNGEE. There are 15 residues in the CDR3. Trimming removed 4 bases from V and 2 bases from J, with 14 bases in between.

This clonotype was counted ten times or more. V and J are TRBV12-3 or TRBV12-4 and TRBJ2-2; D is unclear. The CDR3 totals 14 residues. With 8 bases removed from V and 0 bases from J, the gap between germline ends came to 10 bases. CDR3: CASAAQPNTGELFF. For the CDR3, the DNA is TGTGCCAGCGCGGCACAGCCGAACACCGGGGAGCTGTTTTTT.

This clonotype has at least ten counts. The chain is built from TRBV7-9 and TRBJ2-2; D is ambiguous. V lost 2 bases to trimming and J lost 6 bases, with 13 bases between them. The CDR3 consists of 15 residues. Germline CDR1 SEHNR, CDR2 FQNEAQ (reference sequence). The CDR3 loop is CASSLSRPRPGELFF. The CDR3 nucleotides are TGTGCCAGCAGCTTATCTCGACCCCGGCCCGGGGAGCTGTTTTTT.

This clonotype has a count of ten or more. The chain is built from TRBV3-1 and TRBJ1-2, with 9 bases that match TRBD1. Germline-derived CDR1 and CDR2 are LGHDT and YNNKEL (reference sequence). The CDR3 has 15 residues. The ends lost 2 bases at V and 3 bases at J; junction bases unmatched: 4. CDR3 DNA sequence: TGTGCCAGCAGCCAAACAGGGGGCAACCACTATGGCTACACCTTC. Translation gives CASSQTGGNHYGYTF.

The sample holds many counts of this clonotype. The gene calls are TRBV5-5 and TRBJ1-2, with 10 nucleotides matching TRBD1. The CDR3 runs to 16 residues. V gave up 1 base and J gave up 6 bases; unmatched junction bases: 9. Per germline, CDR1 SGHKS and CDR2 YYEKEE (reference sequence). The CDR3 DNA is TGTGCCAGCAGCTTGTCTTCTGACAGGGGGCCCAATGGCTACACCTTC. This encodes CASSLSSDRGPNGYTF. Supplemented by reference TRBV5-5 and TRBJ1-2, the full variable domain reads DAGVTQSPTHLIKTRGQQVTLRCSPISGHKSVSWYQQVLGQGPQFIFQYYEKEERGRGNFPDRFSARQFPNYSSELNVNALLLGDSALYLCASSLSSDRGPNGYTFGSGTRLTVV.

This clonotype was seen at least ten times. The chain uses TRBV10-3 and TRBJ1-3; D remains unclear. Trimming left V 4 bases short and J 2 bases short, with 9 bases between. Germline CDR1 ENHRY, CDR2 SYGVKD. CDR3 length: 14 residues. The DNA for the CDR3 is TGTGCCATCAGTGGCAGCCATCCTGGAAACACCATATATTTT. Its protein product is CAISGSHPGNTIYF.

This clonotype was seen many times. A junction boundary mismatches the germline segment, possibly from a read error. The chain joins TRBV6-5 to TRBJ1-6; D remains unclear. The CDR3 totals 14 residues. Germline V CDR1 and CDR2: MNHEY, SVGAGI. The CDR3 DNA sequence: TGTGCCAGCAGCTCCGGGCTTGGTAATTCACCCCTCAACTTT. This codes for CASSSGLGNSPLNF.

This clonotype has at least ten counts. This chain connects TRBV20-1 to TRBJ2-5, with TRBD1 as a possible D gene (6 bases). The CDR3 is 15 amino acids. Per germline, CDR1 DFQATT and CDR2 SNEGSKA (reference sequence). V lost 0 bases, J lost 5 bases, and 16 bases lay in between. CDR3: CSARDDARGTETQYF. Written as DNA, the CDR3 is TGCAGTGCTAGAGATGACGCCAGGGGAACGGAGACCCAGTACTTC.

This clonotype was detected many times. The DNA for the CDR3 is TGCGCCAGCAGCCGTAGCGGGGATTCCTACAATGAGCAGTTCTTC. Translated: CASSRSGDSYNEQFF. The chain employs TRBV5-1 and TRBJ2-1, with 8 bases identical to TRBD2. In germline, CDR1 is SGHRS, CDR2 YFSETQ. The CDR3 is 15 residues long. V was pared by 4 bases and J by 1 base, with 4 bases of the junction left unmatched.

This clonotype has a count of ten or more. The V call is TRBV5-4, the J call TRBJ2-5; 9 bases line up with TRBD1. V lost 4 bases, J lost 0 bases, and 7 bases stayed unmatched. Per germline, CDR1 SGHNT and CDR2 YYREEE (reference sequence). CDR3 length: 16 residues. The CDR3 region is CASSPGQGNYQETQYF. The CDR3 coding sequence is TGTGCCAGCAGCCCGGGACAGGGAAACTACCAAGAGACCCAGTACTTC.

Ten or more counts support this clonotype. The V gene is TRBV7-8, the J gene TRBJ1-5; D call uncertain. This CDR3 comprises 14 residues. Per the germline V gene, CDR1 is SGHVS and CDR2 is FQNEAQ. V was pared by 3 bases and J by 3 bases, with 9 bases between. CDR3 DNA: TGTGCCAGCAGCTTCTCAGGTTTCAATCAGCCCCAGCATTTT. Translating gives CASSFSGFNQPQHF.